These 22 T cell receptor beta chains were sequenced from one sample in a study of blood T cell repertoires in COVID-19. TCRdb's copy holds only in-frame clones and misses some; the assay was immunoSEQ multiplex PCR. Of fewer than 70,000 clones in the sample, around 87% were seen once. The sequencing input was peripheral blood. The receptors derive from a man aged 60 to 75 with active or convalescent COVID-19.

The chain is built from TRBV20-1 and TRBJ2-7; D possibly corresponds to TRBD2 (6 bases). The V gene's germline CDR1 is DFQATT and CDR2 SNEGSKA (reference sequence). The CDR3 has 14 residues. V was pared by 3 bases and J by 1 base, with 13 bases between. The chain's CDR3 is CSASRLALSYEQYF. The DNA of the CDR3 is TGCAGTGCTAGTAGGCTAGCGCTATCCTACGAGCAGTACTTC.

Here the CDR3 DNA reads TGTGCCAGCAGCTTAATAGCCAATGAGCAGTTCTTC. Translated, it gives CASSLIANEQFF. The gene calls are TRBV7-9 and TRBJ2-1; D ambiguous. Trimming removed 2 bases from V and 6 bases from J, with 5 bases in between. The CDR3 runs 12 residues. The germline gives CDR1 SEHNR, CDR2 FQNEAQ (reference sequence).

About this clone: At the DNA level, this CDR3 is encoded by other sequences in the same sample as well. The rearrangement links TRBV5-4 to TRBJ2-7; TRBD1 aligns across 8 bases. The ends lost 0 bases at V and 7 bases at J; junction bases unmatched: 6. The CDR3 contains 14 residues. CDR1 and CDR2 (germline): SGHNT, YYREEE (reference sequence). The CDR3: CASSLEQGAGEQYF. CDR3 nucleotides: TGTGCCAGCAGCTTGGAGCAGGGGGCGGGGGAGCAGTACTTC.

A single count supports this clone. This CDR3 reads CASMGATNEKLFF. DNA for the CDR3: TGTGCCAGCATGGGAGCAACTAATGAAAAACTGTTTTTT. The rearrangement joins TRBV28 to TRBJ1-4; D unclear. The V gene lost 7 bases and the J gene lost 0 bases, with 6 bases spanning the gap. CDR1 is MDHEN and CDR2 is SYDVKM in the germline V gene. This CDR3 is 13 amino acids long.

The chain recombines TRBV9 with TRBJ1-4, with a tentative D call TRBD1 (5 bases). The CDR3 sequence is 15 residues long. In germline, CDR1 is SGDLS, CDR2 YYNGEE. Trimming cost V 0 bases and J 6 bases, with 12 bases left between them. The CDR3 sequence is CASSVGYGGDEKLFF. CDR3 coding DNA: TGTGCCAGCAGCGTAGGGTATGGAGGGGATGAAAAACTGTTTTTT.

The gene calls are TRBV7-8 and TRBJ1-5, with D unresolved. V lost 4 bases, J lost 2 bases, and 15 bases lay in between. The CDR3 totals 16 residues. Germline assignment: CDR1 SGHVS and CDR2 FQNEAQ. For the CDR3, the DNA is TGTGCCAGCAGCTCGCCGCCCACCGGAGGCAATCAGCCCCAGCATTTT. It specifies CASSSPPTGGNQPQHF.

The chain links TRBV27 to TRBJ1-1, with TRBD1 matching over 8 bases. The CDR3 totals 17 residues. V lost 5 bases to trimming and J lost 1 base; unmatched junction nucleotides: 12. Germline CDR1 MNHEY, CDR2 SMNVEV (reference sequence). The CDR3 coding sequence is TGTGCCAGCAGTATACAGAACAGGGGGAAGAGGAACACTGAAGCTTTCTTT. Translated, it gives CASSIQNRGKRNTEAFF.

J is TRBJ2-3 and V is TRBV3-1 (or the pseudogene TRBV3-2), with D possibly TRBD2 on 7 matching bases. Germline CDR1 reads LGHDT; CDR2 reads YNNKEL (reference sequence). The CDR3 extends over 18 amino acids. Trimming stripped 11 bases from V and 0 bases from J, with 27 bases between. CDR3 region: CAGGLGGRWYSSTDTQYF. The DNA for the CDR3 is TGTGCCGGCGGATTGGGGGGGCGGTGGTATTCTAGCACAGATACGCAGTATTTT.

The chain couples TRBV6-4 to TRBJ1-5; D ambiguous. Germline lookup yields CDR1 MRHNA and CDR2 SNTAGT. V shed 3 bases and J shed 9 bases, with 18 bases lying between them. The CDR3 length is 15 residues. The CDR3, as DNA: TGTGCCAGCAGTGATAATCCGGGTCTAGCATGGCCCCAGCATTTT. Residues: CASSDNPGLAWPQHF.

CDR3 loop: CASSVRTSESTDTQYF. The DNA of the CDR3 is TGTGCCAGCAGTGTTCGGACTAGCGAGAGCACAGATACGCAGTATTTT. This chain uses TRBV28 with TRBJ2-3; TRBD2 matches at 9 bases. This CDR3 comprises 16 residues. Per germline, CDR1 MDHEN and CDR2 SYDVKM. Trimming took 5 bases from V and 0 from J; bases not matched to a gene: 6.

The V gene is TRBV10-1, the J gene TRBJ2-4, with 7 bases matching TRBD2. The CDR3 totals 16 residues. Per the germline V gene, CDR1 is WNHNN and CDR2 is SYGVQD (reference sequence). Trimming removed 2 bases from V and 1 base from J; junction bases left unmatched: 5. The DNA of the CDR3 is TGCGCCAGCAGTGAGAGCGGGGAGTTGGCCAAAAACATTCAGTACTTC. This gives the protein CASSESGELAKNIQYF.

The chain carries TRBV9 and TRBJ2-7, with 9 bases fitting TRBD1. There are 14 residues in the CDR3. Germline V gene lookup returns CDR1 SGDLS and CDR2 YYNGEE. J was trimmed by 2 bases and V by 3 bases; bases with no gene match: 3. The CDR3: CASSAGTGTYEQYF. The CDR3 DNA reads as TGTGCCAGCAGCGCCGGGACAGGGACCTACGAGCAGTACTTC.

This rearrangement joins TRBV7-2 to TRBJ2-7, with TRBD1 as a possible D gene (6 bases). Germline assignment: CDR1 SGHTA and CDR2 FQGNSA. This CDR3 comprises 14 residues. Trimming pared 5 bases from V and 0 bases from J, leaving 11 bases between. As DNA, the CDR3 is TGTGCCAGCAGCCCCGGGACACTCTCCTACGAGCAGTACTTC. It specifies CASSPGTLSYEQYF.

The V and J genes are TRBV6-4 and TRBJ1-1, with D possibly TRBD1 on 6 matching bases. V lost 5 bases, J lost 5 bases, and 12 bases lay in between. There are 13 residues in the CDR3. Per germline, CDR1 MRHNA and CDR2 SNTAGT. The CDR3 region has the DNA TGTGCCAGCAGTATGAACAGGGATACTGAAGCTTTCTTT. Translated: CASSMNRDTEAFF.

In DNA, the CDR3 is TGCGCCAGCAGCCAAGATCAGGCGGGCTATGGCTACACCTTC. Translated, it gives CASSQDQAGYGYTF. This chain joins TRBV5-1 and TRBJ1-2; D remains unclear. V lost 4 bases and J 4 bases, leaving 14 bases between the germline ends. The CDR3 covers 14 residues. Germline assignment: CDR1 SGHRS and CDR2 YFSETQ.

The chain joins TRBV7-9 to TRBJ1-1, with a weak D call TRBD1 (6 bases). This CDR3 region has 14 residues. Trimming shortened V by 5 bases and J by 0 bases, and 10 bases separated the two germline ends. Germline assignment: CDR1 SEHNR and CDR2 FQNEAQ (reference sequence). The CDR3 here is CASSATGMNTEAFF. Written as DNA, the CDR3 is TGTGCCAGCAGCGCCACAGGGATGAACACTGAAGCTTTCTTT.

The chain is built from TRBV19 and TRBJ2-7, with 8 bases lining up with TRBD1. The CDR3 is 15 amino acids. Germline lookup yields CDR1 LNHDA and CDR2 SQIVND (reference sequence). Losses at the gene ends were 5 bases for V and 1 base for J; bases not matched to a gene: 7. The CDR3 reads CASSALTGGSYEQYF. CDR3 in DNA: TGTGCCAGTAGTGCCCTCACAGGGGGGTCCTACGAGCAGTACTTC.

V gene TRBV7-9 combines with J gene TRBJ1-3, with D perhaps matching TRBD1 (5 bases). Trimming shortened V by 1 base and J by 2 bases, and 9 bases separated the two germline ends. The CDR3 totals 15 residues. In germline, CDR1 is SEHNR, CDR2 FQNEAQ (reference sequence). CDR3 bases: TGTGCCAGCAGCTTAGTCGGGGGAACTGGAAACACCATATATTTT. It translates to CASSLVGGTGNTIYF. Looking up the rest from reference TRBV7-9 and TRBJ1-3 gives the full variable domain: DTGVSQNPRHKITKRGQNVTFRCDPISEHNRLYWYRQTLGQGPEFLTYFQNEAQLEKSRLLSDRFSAERPKGSFSTLEIQRTEQGDSAMYLCASSLVGGTGNTIYFGEGSWLTVV.

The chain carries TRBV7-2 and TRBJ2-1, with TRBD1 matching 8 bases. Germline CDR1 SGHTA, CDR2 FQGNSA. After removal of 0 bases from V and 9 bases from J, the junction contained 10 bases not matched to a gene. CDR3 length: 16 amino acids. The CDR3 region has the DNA TGTGCCAGCAGCTTAGCGGGGCAGGGGGCTCGTGGTGAGCAGTTCTTC. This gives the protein CASSLAGQGARGEQFF.

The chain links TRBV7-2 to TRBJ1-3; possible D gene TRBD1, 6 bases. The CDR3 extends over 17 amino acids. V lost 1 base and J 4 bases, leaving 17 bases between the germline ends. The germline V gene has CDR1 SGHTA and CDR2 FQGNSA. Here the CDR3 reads CASSLGGGGGVGNTIYF. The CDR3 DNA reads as TGTGCCAGCAGCTTAGGAGGCGGAGGGGGGGTAGGAAACACCATATATTTT.

CDR3 DNA sequence: TGTGCCAGCAACCAGGGGGCTCGACAGCCCCAGCATTTT. Encoded protein: CASNQGARQPQHF. The rearrangement joins TRBV28 to TRBJ1-5; 8 bases are shared with TRBD1. Germline V gene data show CDR1 as MDHEN and CDR2 as SYDVKM. The CDR3 is 13 residues long. The V and J ends lost 7 bases and 7 bases, in that order; junction bases with no gene match: 6.

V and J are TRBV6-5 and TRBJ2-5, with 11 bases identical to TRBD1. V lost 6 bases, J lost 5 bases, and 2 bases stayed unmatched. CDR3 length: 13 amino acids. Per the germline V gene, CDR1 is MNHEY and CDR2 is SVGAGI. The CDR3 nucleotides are TGTGCCAGCAGGAGGGACAGGGGGGAGACCCAGTACTTC. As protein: CASRRDRGETQYF.